This T cell receptor (beta chain) was captured in a study of blood T cells in healthy people across ages. Looking at the study overall: Per two T cells, about one barcoded beta molecule was captured through template switching.

The authors drew approximately 9 milliliters of peripheral blood from each donor. Between the trimmed V and J ends, which lost 2 bases and 7 bases, there was a span of 17 bases. Germline loops: CDR1 MNHEY, CDR2 SMNVEV (reference sequence). The CDR3 is 16 amino acids. The use of a sample-barcoded 5' primer and a J-beta primer mix characterized a second PCR of about 7 to 12 cycles. Each CDR3 protein is one row after TCRdb ran MiXCR on the 5' RACE reads. The table has just over 1 million distinct CDR3 sequences, over 35% seen once. The sequence came from an older woman in good health. Input material: blood. This chain links TRBV27 with TRBJ2-2, with no clear D. As DNA, the CDR3 is TGTGCCAGCAGTTTAAGGGTCACCCAAAGGAGCGGGGAGCTGTTTTTT. It codes for CASSLRVTQRSGELFF.